This T cell receptor beta chain was recovered during a study of T-cell memory formation after mild COVID-19. Study conclusions and caveats: CD4/CD8 balance held among clones contracting day 15 to 85, and later expanders leaned CD4+.

In TCRdb, the 5' RACE reads were re-called with MiXCR into one record per CDR3 protein. This sample has approximately 260,000 distinct CDR3 sequences; 16% occur once, and the top ten carry 22%. Of note for this clonotype: Its antigen is undetermined.

The specimen was PBMCs or a T cell subset sorted from them (not recorded which). The source of this sequence is a man between 18 and 29 years old who had mild COVID-19 (a few samples of this study predate the infection). Cell type and time point are not known.

This chain's CDR3 is CSARSTGTSFDEQFF. In DNA, the CDR3 is TGCAGTGCTAGATCAACCGGGACTAGCTTCGACGAGCAGTTCTTC. The V call is TRBV20-1, the J call TRBJ2-1; 9 bases agree with TRBD2. V shed 2 bases, J shed 10 bases, and the junction held 12 bases outside the gene matches. The germline gives CDR1 DFQATT, CDR2 SNEGSKA (reference sequence). The CDR3 runs to 15 residues.